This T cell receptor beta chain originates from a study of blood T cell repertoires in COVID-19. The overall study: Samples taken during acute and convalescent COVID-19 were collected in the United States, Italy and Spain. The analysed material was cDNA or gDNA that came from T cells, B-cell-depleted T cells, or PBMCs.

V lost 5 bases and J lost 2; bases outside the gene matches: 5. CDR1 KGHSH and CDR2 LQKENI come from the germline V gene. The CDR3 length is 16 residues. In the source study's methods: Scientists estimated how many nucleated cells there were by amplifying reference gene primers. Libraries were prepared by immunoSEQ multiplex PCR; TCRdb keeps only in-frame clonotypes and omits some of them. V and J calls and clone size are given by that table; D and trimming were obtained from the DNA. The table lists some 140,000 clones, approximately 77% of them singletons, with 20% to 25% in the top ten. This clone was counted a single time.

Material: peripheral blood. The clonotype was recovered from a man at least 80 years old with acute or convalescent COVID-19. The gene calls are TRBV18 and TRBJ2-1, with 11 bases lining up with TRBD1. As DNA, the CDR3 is TGTGCCAGCTCAGGACAGGGGGCGAATACCTACAATGAGCAGTTCTTC. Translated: CASSGQGANTYNEQFF.